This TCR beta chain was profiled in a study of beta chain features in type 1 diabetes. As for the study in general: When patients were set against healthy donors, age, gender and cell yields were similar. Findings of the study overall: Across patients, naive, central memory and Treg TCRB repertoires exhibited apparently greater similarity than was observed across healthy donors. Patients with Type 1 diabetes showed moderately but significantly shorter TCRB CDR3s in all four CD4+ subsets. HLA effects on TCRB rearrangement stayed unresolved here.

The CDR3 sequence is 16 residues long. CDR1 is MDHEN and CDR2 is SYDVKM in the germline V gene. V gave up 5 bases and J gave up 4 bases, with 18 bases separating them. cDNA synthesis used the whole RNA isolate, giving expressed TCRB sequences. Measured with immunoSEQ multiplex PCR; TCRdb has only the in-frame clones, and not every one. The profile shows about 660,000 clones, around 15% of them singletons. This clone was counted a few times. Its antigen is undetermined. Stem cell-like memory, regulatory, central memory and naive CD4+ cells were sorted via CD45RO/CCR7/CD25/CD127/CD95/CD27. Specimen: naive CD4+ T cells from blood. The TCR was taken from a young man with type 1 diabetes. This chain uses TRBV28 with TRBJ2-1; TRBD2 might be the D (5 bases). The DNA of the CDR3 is TGTGCCAGCAGTCCTCAAGCGGCGCAGTTTTACAATGAGCAGTTCTTC. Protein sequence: CASSPQAAQFYNEQFF.